This T cell receptor (beta chain) was captured in a study of early T cells in non-severe SARS-CoV-2 infection. Across the whole study: Alpha and beta chains were unpaired, from unsorted whole-blood bulk RNA.

This clonotype was counted only a few times. TCRdb reanalysed the 5' RACE reads using MiXCR and keeps one entry per CDR3 protein. The table shows 66,000 or so distinct CDR3 sequences, with roughly 13% occurring only once. The CDR3 consists of 14 residues. With 0 bases removed from V and 9 bases from J, the gap between germline ends came to 14 bases. In germline, CDR1 is SGHDN, CDR2 FVKESK. The sequencing input was whole blood. The V and J genes are TRBV14 and TRBJ1-2; the D gene is possibly TRBD1 (6 bases). This receptor was taken from an adult who was a healthcare worker with PCR-confirmed SARS-CoV-2 infection or an uninfected control (not recorded which). In nucleotides, the CDR3 is TGTGCCAGCAGCCAAGATAGGCAGGGGCGTCGCTACACCTTC. It yields the protein CASSQDRQGRRYTF.